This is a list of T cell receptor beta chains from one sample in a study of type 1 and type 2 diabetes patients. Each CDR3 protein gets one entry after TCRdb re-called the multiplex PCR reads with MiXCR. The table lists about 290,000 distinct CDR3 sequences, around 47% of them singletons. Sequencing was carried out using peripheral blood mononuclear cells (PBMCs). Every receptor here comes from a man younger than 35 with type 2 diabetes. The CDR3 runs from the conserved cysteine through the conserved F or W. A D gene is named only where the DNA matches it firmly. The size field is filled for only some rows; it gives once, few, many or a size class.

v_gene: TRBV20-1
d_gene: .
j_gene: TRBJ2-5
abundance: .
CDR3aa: CSARGTYQETQYF
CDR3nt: TGCAGTGCTAGGGGGACCTATCAAGAGACCCAGTACTTC

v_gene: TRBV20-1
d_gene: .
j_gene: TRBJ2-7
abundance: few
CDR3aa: CSSTGIARTSYEQYF
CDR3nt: TGCAGTTCCACCGGAATAGCTCGGACGTCCTACGAGCAGTACTTC

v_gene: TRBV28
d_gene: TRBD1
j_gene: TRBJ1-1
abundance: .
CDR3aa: CASSLPLGQGGTEAFF
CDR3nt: TGTGCCAGCAGTTTGCCGCTCGGACAGGGTGGCACTGAAGCTTTCTTT

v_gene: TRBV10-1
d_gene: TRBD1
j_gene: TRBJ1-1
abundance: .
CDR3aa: CAITGTAMNTEAFF
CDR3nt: TGTGCCATCACTGGGACAGCCATGAACACTGAAGCTTTCTTT

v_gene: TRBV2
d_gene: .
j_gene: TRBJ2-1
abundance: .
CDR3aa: CASSEGDSGVW
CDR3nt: TGTGCCAGCAGTGAGGGGGACTCGGGAGTTTGG

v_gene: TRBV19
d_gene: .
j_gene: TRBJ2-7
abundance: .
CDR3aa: CAIPPPEEFMGYYEQYF
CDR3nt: TGTGCCATTCCTCCCCCGGAGGAATTTATGGGATATTACGAGCAGTACTTC

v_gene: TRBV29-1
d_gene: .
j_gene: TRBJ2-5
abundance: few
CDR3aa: CSVEGSYGQETQYF
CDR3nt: TGCAGCGTTGAAGGGAGTTACGGACAAGAGACCCAGTACTTC

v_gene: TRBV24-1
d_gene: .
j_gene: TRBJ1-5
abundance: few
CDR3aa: CAAQRTSNQPQHF
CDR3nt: TGTGCCGCGCAGCGTACGAGCAATCAGCCCCAGCATTTT

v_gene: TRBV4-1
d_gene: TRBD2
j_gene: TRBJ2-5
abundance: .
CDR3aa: CASSQMAGGETQYF
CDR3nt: TGCGCCAGCAGCCAAATGGCGGGAGGTGAGACCCAGTACTTC

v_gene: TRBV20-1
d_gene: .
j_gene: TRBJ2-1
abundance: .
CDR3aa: CSAVEINNEQFF
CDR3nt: TGCAGTGCCGTCGAGATAAACAATGAGCAGTTCTTC

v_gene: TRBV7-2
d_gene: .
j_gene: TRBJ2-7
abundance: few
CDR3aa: CASEQELLVSEQYF
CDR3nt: TGTGCTTCAGAACAGGAGCTCCTAGTATCCGAGCAGTACTTC

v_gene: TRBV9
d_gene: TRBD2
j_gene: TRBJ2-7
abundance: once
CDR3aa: CASSATETAGNYEQYF
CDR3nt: TGTGCCAGCAGCGCAACGGAGACAGCGGGAAACTACGAGCAGTACTTC

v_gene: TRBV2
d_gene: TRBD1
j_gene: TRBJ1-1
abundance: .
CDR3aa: CASRSRDSFSAEAFF
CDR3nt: TGTGCCAGCAGATCCCGGGACAGTTTTAGCGCTGAAGCTTTCTTT

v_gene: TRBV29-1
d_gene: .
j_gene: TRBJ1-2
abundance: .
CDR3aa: CSVRTENYGYTF
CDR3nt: TGCAGCGTGAGGACGGAGAACTATGGCTACACCTTC

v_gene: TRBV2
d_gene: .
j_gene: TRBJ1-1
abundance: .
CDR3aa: CASSKRSNTEAFF
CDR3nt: TGTGCCAGCAGCAAAAGGTCCAACACTGAAGCTTTCTTT

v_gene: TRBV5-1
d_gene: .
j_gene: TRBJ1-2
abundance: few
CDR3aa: CASSFSENGYTF
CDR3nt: TGCGCCAGCAGTTTCTCCGAGAATGGCTACACCTTC

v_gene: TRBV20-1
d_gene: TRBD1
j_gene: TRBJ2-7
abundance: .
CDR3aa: CSASTGADEQYF
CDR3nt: TGCAGTGCTAGTACAGGGGCGGACGAGCAGTACTTC